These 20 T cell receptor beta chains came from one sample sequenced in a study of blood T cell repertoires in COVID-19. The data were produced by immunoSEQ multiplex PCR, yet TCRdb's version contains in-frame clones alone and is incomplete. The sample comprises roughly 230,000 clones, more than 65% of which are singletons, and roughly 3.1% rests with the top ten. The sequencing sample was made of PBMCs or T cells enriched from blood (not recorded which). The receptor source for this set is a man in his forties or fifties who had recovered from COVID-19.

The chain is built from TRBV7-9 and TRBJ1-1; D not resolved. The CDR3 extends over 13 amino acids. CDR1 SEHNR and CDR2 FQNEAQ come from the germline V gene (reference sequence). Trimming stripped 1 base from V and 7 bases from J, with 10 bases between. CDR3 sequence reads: CASSLGLEGEAFF. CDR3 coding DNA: TGTGCCAGCAGCTTAGGTCTTGAGGGTGAAGCTTTCTTT.

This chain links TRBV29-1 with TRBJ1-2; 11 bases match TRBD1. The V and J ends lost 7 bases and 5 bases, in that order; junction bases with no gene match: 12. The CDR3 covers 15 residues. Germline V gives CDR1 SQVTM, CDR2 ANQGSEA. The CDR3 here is CSAQTGQGARYGYTF. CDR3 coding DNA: TGCAGCGCCCAAACTGGACAGGGGGCCAGATATGGCTACACCTTC.

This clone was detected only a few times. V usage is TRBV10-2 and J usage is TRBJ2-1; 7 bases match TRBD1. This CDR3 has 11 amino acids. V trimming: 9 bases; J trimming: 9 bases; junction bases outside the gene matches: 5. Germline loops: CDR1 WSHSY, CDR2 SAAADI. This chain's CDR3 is CASSQGVEQFF. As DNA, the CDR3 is TGCGCCAGTAGCCAGGGGGTTGAGCAGTTCTTC.

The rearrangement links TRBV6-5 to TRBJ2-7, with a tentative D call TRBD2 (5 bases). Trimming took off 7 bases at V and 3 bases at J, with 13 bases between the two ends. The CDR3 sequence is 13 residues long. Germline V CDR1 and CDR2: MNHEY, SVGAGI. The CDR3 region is CASIERGSYEQYF. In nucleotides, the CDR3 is TGTGCCAGCATAGAGAGAGGGAGCTACGAGCAGTACTTC.

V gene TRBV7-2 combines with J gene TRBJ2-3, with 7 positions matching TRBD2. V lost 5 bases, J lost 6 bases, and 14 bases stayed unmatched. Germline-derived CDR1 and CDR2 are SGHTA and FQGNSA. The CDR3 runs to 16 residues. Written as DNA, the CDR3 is TGTGCCAGCAGCGCCCGAATCGGGCTAGCGGAGGATACGCAGTATTTT. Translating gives CASSARIGLAEDTQYF.

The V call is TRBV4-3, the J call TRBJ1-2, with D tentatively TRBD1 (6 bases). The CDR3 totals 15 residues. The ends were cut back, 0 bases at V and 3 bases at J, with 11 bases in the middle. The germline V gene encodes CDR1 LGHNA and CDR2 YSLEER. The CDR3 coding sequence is TGCGCCAGCAGCCAAGACAGGGGTTGGGACTATGGCTACACCTTC. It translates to CASSQDRGWDYGYTF.

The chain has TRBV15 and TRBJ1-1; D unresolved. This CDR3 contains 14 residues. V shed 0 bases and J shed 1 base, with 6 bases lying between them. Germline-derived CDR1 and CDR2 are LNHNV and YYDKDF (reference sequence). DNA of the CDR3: TGTGCCACCAGCAGAGACAGGAAGAACACTGAAGCTTTCTTT. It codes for CATSRDRKNTEAFF.

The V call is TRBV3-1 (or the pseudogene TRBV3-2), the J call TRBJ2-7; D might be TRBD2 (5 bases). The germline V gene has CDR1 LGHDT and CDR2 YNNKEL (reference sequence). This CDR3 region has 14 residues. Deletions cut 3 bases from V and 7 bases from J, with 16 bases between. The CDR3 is CASSQGGVAREQYF. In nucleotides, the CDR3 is TGTGCCAGCAGCCAGGGCGGTGTAGCGAGGGAGCAGTACTTC.

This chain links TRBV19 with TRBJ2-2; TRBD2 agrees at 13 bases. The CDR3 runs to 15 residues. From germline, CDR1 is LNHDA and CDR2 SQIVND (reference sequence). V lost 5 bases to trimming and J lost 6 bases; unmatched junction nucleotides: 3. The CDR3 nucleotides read TGTGCCAGTAGTCCGGGACTAGCGGGATCCGGGGAGCTGTTTTTT. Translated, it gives CASSPGLAGSGELFF.

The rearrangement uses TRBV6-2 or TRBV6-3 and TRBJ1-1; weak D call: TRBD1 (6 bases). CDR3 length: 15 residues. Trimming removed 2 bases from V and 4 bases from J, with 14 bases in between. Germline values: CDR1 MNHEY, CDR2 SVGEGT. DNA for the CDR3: TGTGCCAGCAGTTACAAGGCCCAGGGGTCCACTGAAGCTTTCTTT. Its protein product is CASSYKAQGSTEAFF.

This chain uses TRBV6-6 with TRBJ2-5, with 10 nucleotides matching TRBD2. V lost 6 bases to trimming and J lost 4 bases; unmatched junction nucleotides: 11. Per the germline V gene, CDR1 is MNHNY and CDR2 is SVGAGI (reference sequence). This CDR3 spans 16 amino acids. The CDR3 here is CASRTYQREGGETQYF. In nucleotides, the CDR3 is TGTGCCAGCAGGACGTACCAGCGGGAGGGAGGAGAGACCCAGTACTTC.

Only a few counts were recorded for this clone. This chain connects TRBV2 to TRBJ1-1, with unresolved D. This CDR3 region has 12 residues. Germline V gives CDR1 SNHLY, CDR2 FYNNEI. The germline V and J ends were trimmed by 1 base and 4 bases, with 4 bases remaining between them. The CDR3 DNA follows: TGTGCCAGCAGTGAAGGCGGCACTGAAGCTTTCTTT. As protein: CASSEGGTEAFF.

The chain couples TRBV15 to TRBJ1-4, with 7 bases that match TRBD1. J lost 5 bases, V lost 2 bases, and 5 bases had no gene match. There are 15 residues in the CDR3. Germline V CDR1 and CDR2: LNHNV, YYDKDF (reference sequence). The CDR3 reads CATSRQGGENEKLFF. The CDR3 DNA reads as TGTGCCACCAGCAGACAGGGGGGAGAGAATGAAAAACTGTTTTTT.

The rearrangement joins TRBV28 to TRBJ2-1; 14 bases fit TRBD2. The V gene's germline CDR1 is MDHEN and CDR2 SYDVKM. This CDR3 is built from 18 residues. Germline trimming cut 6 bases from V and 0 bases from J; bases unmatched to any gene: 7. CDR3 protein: CASRPGLAGVGSYNEQFF. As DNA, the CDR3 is TGTGCCAGCAGACCGGGACTAGCGGGAGTGGGCTCCTACAATGAGCAGTTCTTC.

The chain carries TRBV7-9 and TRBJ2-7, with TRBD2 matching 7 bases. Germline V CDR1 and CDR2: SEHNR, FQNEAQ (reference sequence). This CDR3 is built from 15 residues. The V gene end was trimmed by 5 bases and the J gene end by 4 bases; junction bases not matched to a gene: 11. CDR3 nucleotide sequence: TGTGCCAGCAGCGAAGGACTAGGAAACCTATACGAGCAGTACTTC. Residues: CASSEGLGNLYEQYF.

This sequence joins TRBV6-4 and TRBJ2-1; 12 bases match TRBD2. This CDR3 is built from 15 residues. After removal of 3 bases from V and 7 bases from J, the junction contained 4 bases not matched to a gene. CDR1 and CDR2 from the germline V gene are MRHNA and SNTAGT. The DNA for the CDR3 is TGTGCCAGCAGTGAGCAGCTAGCGGGGGGGAATGAGCAGTTCTTC. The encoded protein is CASSEQLAGGNEQFF.

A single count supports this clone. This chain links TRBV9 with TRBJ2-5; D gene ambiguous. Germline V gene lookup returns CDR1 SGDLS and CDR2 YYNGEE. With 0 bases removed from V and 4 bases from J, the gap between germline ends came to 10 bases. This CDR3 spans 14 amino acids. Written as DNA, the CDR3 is TGTGCCAGCAGCGTAGGCGGAGTAGCAGAGACCCAGTACTTC. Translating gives CASSVGGVAETQYF.

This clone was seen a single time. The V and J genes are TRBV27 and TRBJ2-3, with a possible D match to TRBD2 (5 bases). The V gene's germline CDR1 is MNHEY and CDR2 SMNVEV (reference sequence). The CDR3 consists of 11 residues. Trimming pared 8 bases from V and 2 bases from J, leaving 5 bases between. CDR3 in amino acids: CASGLTDTQYF. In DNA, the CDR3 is TGTGCCAGCGGACTCACAGATACGCAGTATTTT.

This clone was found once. The CDR3 loop is CASSLTGGRGNTIYF. Here the CDR3 DNA reads TGTGCCAGCAGTTTGACAGGGGGAAGAGGAAACACCATATATTTT. This rearrangement joins TRBV27 to TRBJ1-3, with 9 bases lining up with TRBD1. The length of the CDR3 is 15 residues. Per the germline V gene, CDR1 is MNHEY and CDR2 is SMNVEV (reference sequence). The trim removed 3 bases at V and 4 bases at J, leaving 4 bases unmatched.

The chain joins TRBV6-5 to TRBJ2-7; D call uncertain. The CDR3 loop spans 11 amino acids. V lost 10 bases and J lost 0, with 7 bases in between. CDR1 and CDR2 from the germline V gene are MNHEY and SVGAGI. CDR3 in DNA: TGTGCCACCTCTTTCTCCTACGAGCAGTACTTC. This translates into CATSFSYEQYF.